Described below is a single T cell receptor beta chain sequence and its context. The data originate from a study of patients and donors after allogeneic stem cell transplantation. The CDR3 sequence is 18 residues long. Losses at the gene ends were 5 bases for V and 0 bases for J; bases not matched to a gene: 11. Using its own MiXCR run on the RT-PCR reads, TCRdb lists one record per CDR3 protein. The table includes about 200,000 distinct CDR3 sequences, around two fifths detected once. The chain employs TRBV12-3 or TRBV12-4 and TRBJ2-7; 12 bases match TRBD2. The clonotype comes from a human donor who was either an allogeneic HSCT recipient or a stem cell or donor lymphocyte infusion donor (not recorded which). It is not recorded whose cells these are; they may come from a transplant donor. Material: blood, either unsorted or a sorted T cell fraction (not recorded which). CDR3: CASSSASLAGGTSYEQYF. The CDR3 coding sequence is TGTGCCAGCAGTAGCGCCTCACTAGCGGGAGGCACCTCCTACGAGCAGTACTTC.